This record looks at one T cell receptor (beta chain) sequence and its context. This entry is derived from a study of blood T cell repertoires in COVID-19. Study as a whole: Sites in the United States, Italy and Spain provided acute and convalescent COVID-19 samples. In each case, the material was cDNA or gDNA derived from T cells, B-cell-depleted T cells, or PBMCs.

Under the authors' procedure: Estimates of nucleated cell counts were drawn from the amplification of reference gene primers. Some clones are missing from TCRdb's copy, which holds only in-frame ones; the method was immunoSEQ multiplex PCR. That table supplies the V and J calls and clone size; D and trimming were determined from the DNA. Here the sample spans some 73,000 clones, more than 65% being singletons. After removal of 3 bases from V and 2 bases from J, the junction contained 3 bases not matched to a gene. Per the germline V gene, CDR1 is SGHDT and CDR2 is YYEEEE. The CDR3 contains 14 residues.

The sequence came from a human donor in a cohort sampled during active COVID-19. V gene TRBV5-6 combines with J gene TRBJ2-7, with TRBD1 identical over 9 bases. Sequenced: peripheral blood. The CDR3: CASSSGTGPYEQYF. The CDR3 bases are TGTGCCAGCAGCTCCGGGACAGGGCCCTACGAGCAGTACTTC.